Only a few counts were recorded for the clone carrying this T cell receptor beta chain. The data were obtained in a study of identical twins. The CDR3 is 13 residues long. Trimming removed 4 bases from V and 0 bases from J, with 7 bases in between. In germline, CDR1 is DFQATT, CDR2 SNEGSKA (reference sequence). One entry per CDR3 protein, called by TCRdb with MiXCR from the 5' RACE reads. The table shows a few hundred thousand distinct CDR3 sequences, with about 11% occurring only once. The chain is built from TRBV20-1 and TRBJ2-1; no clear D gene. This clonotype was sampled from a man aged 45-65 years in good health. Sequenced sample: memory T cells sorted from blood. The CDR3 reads CSATGYSYNEQFF. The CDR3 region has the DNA TGCAGTGCTACCGGTTACTCCTACAATGAGCAGTTCTTC.